This is a list of T cell receptor beta chains from one sample in a study of CD8+ T cells in alopecia areata. Repertoires were generated with immunoSEQ multiplex PCR, while TCRdb's copy carries only in-frame clones and drops some. The sample holds more than 200,000 clones, over 60% seen once. Sequences were derived from CD4+ T cells sorted from blood, sampled at week 4, from a patient treated with tofacitinib. These receptors all come from a human donor with alopecia areata. Each CDR3 is given with its conserved first and last residue. Size is stated for part of the rows, as once, few or many counts, or as a class when the clone is expanded.

clone_size,v_call,cdr3_aa
few,TRBV28,CASSLNRGEQYF
once,TRBV11-1,CASSRISGTKFF
-,TRBV7-9,CASSTGTTGELFF
once,TRBV7-6,CASSKTSGADTQYF
-,TRBV7-3,CASSSGGQTYNEQFF
-,TRBV4-1,CASSQGGWDREGNQPQHF
-,TRBV30,CAWSVGKGPYGYTF
-,TRBV23-1,CASSPRQGGETQYF
once,TRBV11-2,CASSRLAGPYNEQFF
-,TRBV25-1,CASSETGHGYEQYF
few,TRBV5-1,CASSLDPLGGAFF
-,TRBV2,CATKYGGGTNEQFF
once,TRBV2,CASMEGGTYEQYF
-,TRBV7-9,CASSLGRVQTQYF
once,TRBV29-1,CSVSSGGARDTQYF
few,TRBV5-1,CASSVQETQYF
-,TRBV5-1,CASSFDSYTNYGYTF
-,TRBV20-1,CSGGETYEQYF
-,TRBV29-1,CSVDSGWF
-,TRBV2,CASSAMTGEETQYF
-,TRBV29-1,CSVLDGVGNQPQHF
many,TRBV15,CATSTQTGTGGTQYF
-,TRBV15,CATGDRSNSPLHF
-,TRBV6-6,CASVAMPGQIYGYTF
few,TRBV5-1,CASSFQETQYF
once,TRBV30,CAWSSTGTPTKAFF
few,TRBV29-1,CSDGPLGQGASGAYTF
-,TRBV29-1,CSVEVGGRGEQFF
few,TRBV2,CASSLTGRNTEAFF
-,TRBV23-1,CAILPGGSEQYF
-,TRBV7-9,CASSLSGRAEKNTEAFF
-,TRBV30,CAWSPGDPQPQHF
-,TRBV10-3,CAINSVSGELFF
once,TRBV27,CASSFRDRRGGYTF
-,TRBV5-1,CASSLAGLNTGELFF
-,TRBV2,CASSRTVVPEAFF
-,TRBV30,CARRRVRDGYTF
few,TRBV29-1,CSAEQVFGGNEQFF
few,TRBV11-2,CASSPGTAYGYTF
-,TRBV7-9,CASSTTGTSTDTQYF
few,TRBV7-9,CASSPRLAEQFF
once,TRBV4-1,CASSQITGNQPQHF
-,TRBV6-5,CASSNTGGNQPQHF
once,TRBV18,CASSKQGAQGEQFF